This entry lists 22 T cell receptor beta chains sequenced from one sample in a study of CD8 T cells in ankylosing spondylitis. TCRdb re-called the 5' RACE reads with MiXCR, one entry per CDR3 protein. The repertoire holds some 150,000 distinct CDR3 sequences, with around 42% as singletons. Sequencing was performed on synovial fluid, either unsorted or a sorted T cell fraction (not recorded which). The receptors derive from a male donor with ankylosing spondylitis.

This clonotype was observed at least ten times. In DNA form, the CDR3 reads TGTGCCAGCAGCCCAAAAGGAACTGAAGCTTTCTTT. Protein: CASSPKGTEAFF. This chain joins TRBV11-1 and TRBJ1-1; D is undetermined. CDR3 size: 12 residues. Germline lookup yields CDR1 SGHAT and CDR2 FQDESV (reference sequence). V dropped 5 bases and J dropped 5 bases, with 9 bases sitting between them.

This clonotype was counted at least ten times. The CDR3 DNA sequence: TGCAGCGTGGACGGGAGGCGGGGAGCCGTGGATACGCAGTATTTT. Its protein is CSVDGRRGAVDTQYF. The rearrangement joins TRBV29-1 to TRBJ2-3; 7 bases fit TRBD2. V was clipped by 6 bases and J by 6 bases; unmatched bases: 15. The CDR3 totals 15 residues. Germline CDR1 SQVTM, CDR2 ANQGSEA.

The chain carries TRBV20-1 and TRBJ1-1, with 10 nucleotides matching TRBD1. The CDR3 has 14 amino acids. Trimming at V came to 3 bases and at J to 5 bases, leaving 6 bases not matched to a gene. Germline-derived CDR1 and CDR2 are DFQATT and SNEGSKA (reference sequence). The CDR3 DNA follows: TGCAGTGCTAGGTGGGACAGGGGCGAAACTGAAGCTTTCTTT. Amino acid sequence: CSARWDRGETEAFF.

In its sample, this clonotype was seen a few times. V usage is TRBV10-3 and J usage is TRBJ2-3; 9 nucleotides align to TRBD2. Germline V lookup: CDR1 ENHRY, CDR2 SYGVKD. The V gene end was trimmed by 6 bases and the J gene end by 0 bases; junction bases not matched to a gene: 13. This CDR3 has 18 residues. CDR3 loop: CAIRTLAGEGPSTDTQYF. The CDR3 coding sequence is TGTGCCATCAGGACCTTAGCGGGAGAGGGTCCTAGCACAGATACGCAGTATTTT.

This chain uses TRBV2 with TRBJ1-5; 9 positions agree with TRBD1. Germline CDR1 SNHLY, CDR2 FYNNEI. The CDR3 covers 16 residues. V was pared by 5 bases and J by 0 bases, with 5 bases of the junction left unmatched. The CDR3 DNA follows: TGTGCCAGCAGTCCGGGACAGGGCCCTAGCAATCAGCCCCAGCATTTT. Its protein product is CASSPGQGPSNQPQHF.

The chain recombines TRBV4-1 with TRBJ1-1, with TRBD1 identical over 7 bases. Per the germline V gene, CDR1 is MGHRA and CDR2 is YSYEKL. CDR3 length equals 16 residues. Losses at the gene ends were 2 bases for V and 3 bases for J; bases not matched to a gene: 9. The CDR3 nucleotides read TGCGCCAGCAGCCAACCCTTACAGGGGAGGGACACTGAAGCTTTCTTT. It encodes CASSQPLQGRDTEAFF.

The rearrangement uses TRBV12-3 or TRBV12-4 and TRBJ1-1; D is ambiguous. CDR3 length: 14 amino acids. Trimming took off 3 bases at V and 4 bases at J, with 12 bases between the two ends. The CDR3 bases are TGTGCCAGCAGTTTCTATCCCGCGGGCACTGAAGCTTTCTTT. Protein sequence: CASSFYPAGTEAFF.

The chain couples TRBV7-9 to TRBJ1-1; unclear D gene. In germline, CDR1 is SEHNR, CDR2 FQNEAQ (reference sequence). The ends were cut back, 1 base at V and 0 bases at J, with 12 bases in the middle. This CDR3 has 16 residues. This CDR3 is CASSLEYTPMNTEAFF. The CDR3 coding sequence is TGTGCCAGCAGCTTAGAATATACACCCATGAACACTGAAGCTTTCTTT.

J is TRBJ1-5 and V is TRBV3-1; no clear D. This CDR3 is 13 amino acids long. V shed 4 bases and J shed 7 bases, with 11 bases lying between them. Germline loops: CDR1 LGHDT, CDR2 YNNKEL (reference sequence). The CDR3, as DNA: TGTGCCAGCAGCCCCCCATTAGGGCAGCCCCAGCATTTT. Translation: CASSPPLGQPQHF.

The chain links TRBV4-1 to TRBJ1-5; tentative D call: TRBD1 (6 bases). This CDR3 has 14 residues. V shed 2 bases and J shed 4 bases, with 9 bases lying between them. Germline loops: CDR1 MGHRA, CDR2 YSYEKL. Written as DNA, the CDR3 is TGCGCCAGCAGCCAACAGGGGTGGAATCAGCCCCAGCATTTT. Translation: CASSQQGWNQPQHF.

The DNA for the CDR3 is TGTGCCAGCAGCTTAGATCAGAGGGACCTCTCTGGAAACACCATATATTTT. Encoded protein: CASSLDQRDLSGNTIYF. The chain recombines TRBV11-2 with TRBJ1-3; TRBD1 is a possible D gene (5 bases). Germline loops: CDR1 SGHAT, CDR2 FQNNGV. Trimming left V 0 bases short and J 0 bases short, with 12 bases between. The CDR3 loop spans 17 amino acids.

CDR3 sequence reads: CASSHWSTGYEQYF. The DNA for the CDR3 is TGCGCCAGCAGCCATTGGAGTACAGGGTACGAGCAGTACTTC. The chain joins TRBV4-1 to TRBJ2-7; tentative D call: TRBD1 (6 bases). Germline assignment: CDR1 MGHRA and CDR2 YSYEKL. The CDR3 runs 14 residues. Trimming removed 3 bases at V and 4 bases at J, with 13 bases between.

The gene calls are TRBV6-1 and TRBJ1-6, with D possibly matching TRBD1 (5 bases). This CDR3 spans 17 amino acids. CDR1 and CDR2 from the germline V gene are MNHNS and SASEGT. V shed 0 bases and J shed 5 bases, with 14 bases lying between them. For the CDR3, the DNA is TGTGCCAGCAGTGAAGCATGGCAGGGTGTTAATAATTCACCCCTCCACTTT. This sequence encodes CASSEAWQGVNNSPLHF.

This clonotype was counted a few times. The V call is TRBV28, the J call TRBJ2-7; no definite D call. CDR3 length: 12 residues. Germline V gene sequence: CDR1 MDHEN, CDR2 SYDVKM. V lost 6 bases and J lost 4, with 10 bases in between. CDR3 DNA: TGTGCCAGCAGCGACCGGTGGTACGAGCAGTACTTC. Its translation is CASSDRWYEQYF.

V gene TRBV3-1 combines with J gene TRBJ2-5; D unclear. Germline-derived CDR1 and CDR2 are LGHDT and YNNKEL (reference sequence). Trimming left V 2 bases short and J 3 bases short, with 4 bases between. This CDR3 has 12 amino acids. This CDR3 reads CASSQWEETQYF. The CDR3 nucleotides are TGTGCCAGCAGCCAATGGGAAGAGACCCAGTACTTC.

This clonotype was seen a single time. This rearrangement joins TRBV15 to TRBJ1-5; the match to TRBD1 covers 8 bases. J gave up 1 base and V 8 bases, and 13 bases lay outside the gene matches. Germline lookup yields CDR1 LNHNV and CDR2 YYDKDF (reference sequence). The CDR3 consists of 17 residues. CDR3 in amino acids: CATATIDRGMSNQPQHF. The DNA for the CDR3 is TGTGCCACCGCTACTATCGACAGGGGCATGAGCAATCAGCCCCAGCATTTT.

This chain links TRBV27 with TRBJ2-7; 8 bases are shared with TRBD2. The CDR3 is 15 amino acids. The germline CDR1 and CDR2 sequences are MNHEY and SMNVEV (reference sequence). The V segment lost 7 bases and the J segment 0 bases; nucleotides outside the gene matches: 8. CDR3 in amino acids: CASKPELAVSYEQYF. For the CDR3, the DNA is TGTGCCAGCAAACCGGAACTAGCGGTCTCCTACGAGCAGTACTTC.

This clonotype was observed many times. Here the CDR3 reads CASRDSRGTYNEQFF. The CDR3 DNA follows: TGTGCCAGCAGGGACTCGCGGGGGACCTACAATGAGCAGTTCTTC. This chain links TRBV12-3 or TRBV12-4 with TRBJ2-1; TRBD2 aligns across 7 bases. J was trimmed by 2 bases and V by 6 bases; bases with no gene match: 7. CDR3 size: 15 residues.

This clonotype was recorded only once. V and J are TRBV12-5 and TRBJ1-1, with 7 nucleotides matching TRBD1. In germline, CDR1 is LGHNT, CDR2 FRNRAP. This CDR3 comprises 14 residues. The trim removed 2 bases at V and 8 bases at J, leaving 8 bases unmatched. The CDR3, as DNA: TGTGCTAGTGGTTTGATCCACAGGGGAAGGGAAGCTTTCTTT. It specifies CASGLIHRGREAFF.

This clonotype was detected only a few times. The chain is built from TRBV4-3 and TRBJ2-6; D not resolved. Trimming stripped 0 bases from V and 1 base from J, with 10 bases between. The CDR3 loop spans 17 amino acids. Germline CDR1 reads LGHNA; CDR2 reads YSLEER. The CDR3 loop is CASSQDLTLSGANVLTF. CDR3 in DNA: TGCGCCAGCAGCCAAGATCTGACCTTATCTGGGGCCAACGTCCTGACTTTC.

The chain has TRBV7-2 and TRBJ2-7, with 13 bases identical to TRBD2. CDR3 length: 17 amino acids. With 0 bases clipped from V and 2 bases from J, the junction kept 4 bases outside the gene matches. The V gene's germline CDR1 is SGHTA and CDR2 FQGNSA. Here the CDR3 DNA reads TGTGCCAGCAGCTTAGCGCCAGGGACTAGCGGGGCCTACGAGCAGTACTTC. Translating it yields CASSLAPGTSGAYEQYF.

The rearrangement links TRBV27 to TRBJ1-3; D gene unclear. This CDR3 has 15 amino acids. Germline V lookup: CDR1 MNHEY, CDR2 SMNVEV (reference sequence). V was trimmed by 6 bases and J by 2 bases, leaving 14 bases between them. The CDR3: CASRRQIGPGNTIYF. The CDR3 nucleotides are TGTGCCAGCAGAAGGCAGATCGGACCTGGAAACACCATATATTTT.